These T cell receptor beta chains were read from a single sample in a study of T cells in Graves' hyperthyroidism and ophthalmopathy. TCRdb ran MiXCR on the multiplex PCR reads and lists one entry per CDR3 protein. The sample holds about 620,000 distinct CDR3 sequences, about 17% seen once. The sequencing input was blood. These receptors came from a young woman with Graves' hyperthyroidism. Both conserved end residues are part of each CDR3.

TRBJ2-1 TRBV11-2 CASSLGAGGSPKNEQFF
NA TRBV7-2 CASSFATSGRAQFF
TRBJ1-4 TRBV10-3 CAISEGAGEKLFF
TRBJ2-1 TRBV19 CASSDQLNSYNEQFF
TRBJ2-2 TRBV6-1 CASRTGTGRVTGELFF
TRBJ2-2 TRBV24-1 CATTGTGDTGELFF
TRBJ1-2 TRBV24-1 CATSDPNKANYGYTF
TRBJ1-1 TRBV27 CASSFLGGSTEAFF
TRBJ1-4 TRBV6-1 CASSETGQGGEKLFF
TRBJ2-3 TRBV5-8 CAAGSSTDTQYF
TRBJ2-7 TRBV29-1 CSAKLRDRGPAYEQYF
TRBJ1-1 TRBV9 CASSAQPSLKSGQTPEAFF
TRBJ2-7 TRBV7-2 CASSPNNLDEQYF
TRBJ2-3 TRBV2 CASSGPGPRVTSTSTDAQYF
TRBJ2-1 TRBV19 CASSHIGSGALGNEQFF
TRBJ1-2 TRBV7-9 CASSQGHSYGYTF
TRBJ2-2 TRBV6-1 CASRGAGANTGELFF
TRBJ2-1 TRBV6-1 CASSVHSGLSSYNEQFF
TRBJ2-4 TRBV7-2 CASSLGPGGNIQYF